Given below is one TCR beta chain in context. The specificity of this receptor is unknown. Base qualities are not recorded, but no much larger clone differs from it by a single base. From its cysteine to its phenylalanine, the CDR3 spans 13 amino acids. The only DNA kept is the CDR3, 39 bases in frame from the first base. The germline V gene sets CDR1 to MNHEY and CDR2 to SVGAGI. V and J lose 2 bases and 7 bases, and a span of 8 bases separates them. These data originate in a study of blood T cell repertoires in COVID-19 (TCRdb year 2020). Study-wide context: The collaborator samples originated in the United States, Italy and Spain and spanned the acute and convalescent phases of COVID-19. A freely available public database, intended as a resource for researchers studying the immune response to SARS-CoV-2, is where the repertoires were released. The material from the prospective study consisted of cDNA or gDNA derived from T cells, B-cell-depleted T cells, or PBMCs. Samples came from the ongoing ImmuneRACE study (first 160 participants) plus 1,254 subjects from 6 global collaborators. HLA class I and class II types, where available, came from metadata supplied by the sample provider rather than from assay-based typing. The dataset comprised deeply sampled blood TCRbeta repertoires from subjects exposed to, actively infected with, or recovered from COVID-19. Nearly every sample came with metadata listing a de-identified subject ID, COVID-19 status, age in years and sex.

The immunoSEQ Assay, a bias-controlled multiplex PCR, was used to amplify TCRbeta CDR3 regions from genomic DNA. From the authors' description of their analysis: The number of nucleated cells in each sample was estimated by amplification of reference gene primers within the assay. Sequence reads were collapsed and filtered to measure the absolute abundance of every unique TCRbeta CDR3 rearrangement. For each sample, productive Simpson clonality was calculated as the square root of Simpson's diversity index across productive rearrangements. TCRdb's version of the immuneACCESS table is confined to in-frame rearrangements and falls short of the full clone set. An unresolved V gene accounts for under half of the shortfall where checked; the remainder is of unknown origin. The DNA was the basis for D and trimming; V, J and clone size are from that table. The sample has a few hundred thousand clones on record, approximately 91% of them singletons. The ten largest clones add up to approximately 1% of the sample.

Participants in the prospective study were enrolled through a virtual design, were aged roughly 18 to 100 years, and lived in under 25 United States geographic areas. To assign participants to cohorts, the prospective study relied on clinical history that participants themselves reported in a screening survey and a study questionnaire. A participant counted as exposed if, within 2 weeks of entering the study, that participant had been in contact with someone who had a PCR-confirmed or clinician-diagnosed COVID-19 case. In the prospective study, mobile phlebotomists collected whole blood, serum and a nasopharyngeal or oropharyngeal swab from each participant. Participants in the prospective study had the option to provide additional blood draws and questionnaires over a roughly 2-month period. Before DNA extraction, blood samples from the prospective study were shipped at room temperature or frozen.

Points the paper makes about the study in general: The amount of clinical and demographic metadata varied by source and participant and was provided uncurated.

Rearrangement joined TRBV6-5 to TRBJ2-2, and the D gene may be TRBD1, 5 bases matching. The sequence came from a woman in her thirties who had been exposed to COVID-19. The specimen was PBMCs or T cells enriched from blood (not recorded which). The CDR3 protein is CASSYLRGGELFF. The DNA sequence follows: TGTGCCAGCAGTTACCTTAGGGGCGGGGAGCTGTTTTTT.